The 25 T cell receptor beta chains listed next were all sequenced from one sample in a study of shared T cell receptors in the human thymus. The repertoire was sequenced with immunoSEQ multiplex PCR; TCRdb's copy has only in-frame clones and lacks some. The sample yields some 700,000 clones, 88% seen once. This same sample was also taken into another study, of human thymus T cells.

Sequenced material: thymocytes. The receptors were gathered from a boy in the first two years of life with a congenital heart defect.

CDR3 in amino acids: CASSYSYGDTLYGYTF. In DNA, the CDR3 is TGTGCCAGCAGTTACAGCTACGGTGACACCCTCTATGGCTACACCTTC. The genes are TRBV6-5 and TRBJ1-2; D is ambiguous. Germline values: CDR1 MNHEY, CDR2 SVGAGI. V shed 2 bases and J shed 4 bases, with 17 bases lying between them. The CDR3 loop spans 16 amino acids.

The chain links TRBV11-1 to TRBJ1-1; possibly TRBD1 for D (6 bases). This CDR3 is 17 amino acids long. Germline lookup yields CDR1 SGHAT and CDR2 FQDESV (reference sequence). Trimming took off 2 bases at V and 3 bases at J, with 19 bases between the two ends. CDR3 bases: TGTGCCAGCAGCTTAACTACAGGGAGCCAGGGTTACACTGAAGCTTTCTTT. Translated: CASSLTTGSQGYTEAFF.

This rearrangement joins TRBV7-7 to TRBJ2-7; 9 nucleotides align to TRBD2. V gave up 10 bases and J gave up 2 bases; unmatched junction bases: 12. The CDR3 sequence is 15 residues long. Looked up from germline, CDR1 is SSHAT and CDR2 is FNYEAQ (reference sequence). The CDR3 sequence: CATPRTSALTYEQYF. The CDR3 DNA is TGTGCCACCCCTAGGACTAGCGCCCTAACCTACGAGCAGTACTTC.

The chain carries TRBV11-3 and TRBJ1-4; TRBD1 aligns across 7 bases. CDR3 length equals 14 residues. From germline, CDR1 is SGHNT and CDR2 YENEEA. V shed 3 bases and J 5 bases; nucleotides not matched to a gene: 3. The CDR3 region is CASSLTGRNEKLFF. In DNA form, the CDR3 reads TGTGCCAGCAGCTTGACAGGGAGGAATGAAAAACTGTTTTTT. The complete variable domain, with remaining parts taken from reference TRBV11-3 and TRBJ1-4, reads EAGVVQSPRYKIIEKKQPVAFWCNPISGHNTLYWYLQNLGQGPELLIRYENEEAVDDSQLPKDRFSAERLKGVDSTLKIQPAELGDSAVYLCASSLTGRNEKLFFGSGTQLSVL.

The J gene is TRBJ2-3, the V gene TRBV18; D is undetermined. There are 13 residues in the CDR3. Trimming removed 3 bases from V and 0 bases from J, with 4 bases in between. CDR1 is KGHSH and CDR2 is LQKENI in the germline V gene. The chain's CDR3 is CASSPISTDTQYF. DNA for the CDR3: TGTGCCAGCTCACCCATTAGCACAGATACGCAGTATTTT.

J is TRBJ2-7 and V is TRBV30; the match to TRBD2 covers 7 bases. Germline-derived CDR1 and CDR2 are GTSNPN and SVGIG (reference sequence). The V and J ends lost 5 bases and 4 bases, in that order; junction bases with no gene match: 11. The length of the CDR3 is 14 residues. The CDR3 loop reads CAWGGTGGSYEQYF. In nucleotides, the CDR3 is TGTGCCTGGGGCGGAACGGGAGGATCTTACGAGCAGTACTTC.

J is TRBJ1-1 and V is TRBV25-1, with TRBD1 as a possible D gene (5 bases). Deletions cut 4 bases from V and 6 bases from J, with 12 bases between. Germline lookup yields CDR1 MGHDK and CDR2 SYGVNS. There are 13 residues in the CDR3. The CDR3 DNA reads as TGTGCCAGCAGTGTGACGGGGGGGGCTGAAGCTTTCTTT. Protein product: CASSVTGGAEAFF.

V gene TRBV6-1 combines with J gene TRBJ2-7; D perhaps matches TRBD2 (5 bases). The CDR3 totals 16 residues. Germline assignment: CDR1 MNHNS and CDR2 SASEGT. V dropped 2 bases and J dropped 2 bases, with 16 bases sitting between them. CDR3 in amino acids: CASSEPLRRVPYEQYF. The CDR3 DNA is TGTGCCAGCAGTGAACCCCTTAGGCGGGTCCCCTACGAGCAGTACTTC.

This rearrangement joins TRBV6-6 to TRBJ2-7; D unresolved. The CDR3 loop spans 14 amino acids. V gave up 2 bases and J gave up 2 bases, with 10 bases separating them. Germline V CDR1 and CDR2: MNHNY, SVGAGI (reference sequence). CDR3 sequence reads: CASSYVRLAYEQYF. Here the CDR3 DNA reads TGTGCCAGCAGTTACGTGAGACTTGCCTACGAGCAGTACTTC.

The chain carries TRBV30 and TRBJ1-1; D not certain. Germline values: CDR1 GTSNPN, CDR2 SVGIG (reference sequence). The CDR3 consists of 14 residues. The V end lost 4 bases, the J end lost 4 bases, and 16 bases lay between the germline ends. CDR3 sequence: CAWTPDSHGTEAFF. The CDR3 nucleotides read TGTGCCTGGACCCCGGACTCTCACGGCACTGAAGCTTTCTTT.

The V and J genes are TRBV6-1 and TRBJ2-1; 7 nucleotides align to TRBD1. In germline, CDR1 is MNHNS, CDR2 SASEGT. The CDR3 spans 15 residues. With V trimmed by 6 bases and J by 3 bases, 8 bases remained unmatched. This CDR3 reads CASRSQGLGYNEQFF. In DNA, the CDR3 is TGTGCCAGCAGATCACAGGGGTTGGGCTACAATGAGCAGTTCTTC.

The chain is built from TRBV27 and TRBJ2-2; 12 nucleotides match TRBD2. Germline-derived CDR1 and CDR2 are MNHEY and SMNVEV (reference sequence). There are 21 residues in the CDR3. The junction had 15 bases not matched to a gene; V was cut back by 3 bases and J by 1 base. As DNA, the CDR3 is TGTGCCAGCAGTTTCCTGGGACTAGCGGGTCGAAAGGGGGGGAACACCGGGGAGCTGTTTTTT. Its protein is CASSFLGLAGRKGGNTGELFF.

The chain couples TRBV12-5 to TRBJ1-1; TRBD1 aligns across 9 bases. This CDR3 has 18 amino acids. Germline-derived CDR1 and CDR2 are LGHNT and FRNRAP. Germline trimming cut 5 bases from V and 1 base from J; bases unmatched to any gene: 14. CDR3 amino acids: CASGLTGTGPHSNTEAFF. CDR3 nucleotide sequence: TGTGCTAGTGGTCTGACCGGGACAGGGCCTCATTCGAACACTGAAGCTTTCTTT.

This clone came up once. Here the CDR3 reads CASSLASGGRSNTGELFF. The CDR3 DNA reads as TGTGCCAGCAGCTTAGCCTCAGGGGGCCGATCGAACACCGGGGAGCTGTTTTTT. The chain uses TRBV11-2 and TRBJ2-2, with 8 nucleotides matching TRBD1. CDR3 length equals 18 residues. Germline values: CDR1 SGHAT, CDR2 FQNNGV. J lost 0 bases, V lost 1 base, and 7 bases had no gene match.

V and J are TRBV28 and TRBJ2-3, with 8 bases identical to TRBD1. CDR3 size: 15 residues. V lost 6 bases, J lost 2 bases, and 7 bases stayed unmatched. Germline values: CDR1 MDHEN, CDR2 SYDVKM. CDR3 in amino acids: CASRPPGQVTDTQYF. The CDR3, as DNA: TGTGCCAGCAGGCCCCCGGGACAGGTCACAGATACGCAGTATTTT. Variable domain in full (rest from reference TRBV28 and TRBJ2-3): DVKVTQSSRYLVKRTGEKVFLECVQDMDHENMFWYRQDPGLGLRLIYFSYDVKMKEKGDIPEGYSVSREKKERFSLILESASTNQTSMYLCASRPPGQVTDTQYFGPGTRLTVL.

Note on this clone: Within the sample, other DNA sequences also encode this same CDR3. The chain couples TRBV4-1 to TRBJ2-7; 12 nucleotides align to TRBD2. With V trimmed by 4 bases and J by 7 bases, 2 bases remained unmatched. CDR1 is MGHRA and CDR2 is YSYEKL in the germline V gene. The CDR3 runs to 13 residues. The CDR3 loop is CASSLGLAGEQYF. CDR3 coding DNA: TGCGCCAGCAGCCTTGGACTAGCGGGGGAGCAGTACTTC.

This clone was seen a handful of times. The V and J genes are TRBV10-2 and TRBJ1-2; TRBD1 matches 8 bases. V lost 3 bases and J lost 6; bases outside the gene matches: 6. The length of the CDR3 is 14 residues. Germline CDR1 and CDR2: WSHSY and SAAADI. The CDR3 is CASSDEGQEDGYTF. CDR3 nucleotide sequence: TGCGCCAGCAGTGACGAGGGACAGGAGGATGGCTACACCTTC.

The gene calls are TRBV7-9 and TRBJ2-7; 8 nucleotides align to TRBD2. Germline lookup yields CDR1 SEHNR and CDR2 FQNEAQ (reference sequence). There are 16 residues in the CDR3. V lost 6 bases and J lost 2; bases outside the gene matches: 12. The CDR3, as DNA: TGTGCCAGCAGTGACGCTTACGGACTAGCAACCTACGAGCAGTACTTC. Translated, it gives CASSDAYGLATYEQYF.

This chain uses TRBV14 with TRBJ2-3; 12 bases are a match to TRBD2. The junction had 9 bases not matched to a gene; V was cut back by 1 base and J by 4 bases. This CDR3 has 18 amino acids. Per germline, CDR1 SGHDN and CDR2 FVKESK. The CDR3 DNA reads TGTGCCAGCAGCCAAGCCGGATTACTAGCGGGAGGACCAGATACGCAGTATTTT. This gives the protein CASSQAGLLAGGPDTQYF.

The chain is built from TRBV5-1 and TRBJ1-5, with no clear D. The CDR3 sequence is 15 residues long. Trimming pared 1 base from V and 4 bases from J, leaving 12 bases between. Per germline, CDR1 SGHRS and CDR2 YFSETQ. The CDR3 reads CASSLKPGGNQPQHF. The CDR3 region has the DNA TGCGCCAGCAGCTTGAAGCCAGGAGGGAATCAGCCCCAGCATTTT.

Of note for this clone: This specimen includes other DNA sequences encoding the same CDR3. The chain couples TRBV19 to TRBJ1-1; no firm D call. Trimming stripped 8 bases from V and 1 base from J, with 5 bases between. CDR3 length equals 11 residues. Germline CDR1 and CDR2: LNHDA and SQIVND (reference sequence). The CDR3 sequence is CASRSNTEAFF. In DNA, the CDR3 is TGTGCCAGTCGTTCGAACACTGAAGCTTTCTTT.

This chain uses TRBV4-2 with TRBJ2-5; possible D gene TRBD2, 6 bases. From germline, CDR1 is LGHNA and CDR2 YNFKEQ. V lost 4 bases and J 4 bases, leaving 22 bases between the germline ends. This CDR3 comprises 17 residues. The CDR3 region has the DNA TGTGCCAGCAGCCTCCCAAAGGCCGAGACTAGTGGAGAGACCCAGTACTTC. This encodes CASSLPKAETSGETQYF.

This CDR3 reads CATSRDQGRGYGYTF. CDR3 DNA sequence: TGTGCCACCAGCAGAGATCAGGGGCGGGGGTATGGCTACACCTTC. The chain is built from TRBV15 and TRBJ1-2, with D possibly TRBD1 on 6 matching bases. The germline V gene encodes CDR1 LNHNV and CDR2 YYDKDF (reference sequence). V lost 0 bases and J lost 5, with 13 bases in between. The length of the CDR3 is 15 residues. Full variable domain (remainder filled in from reference TRBV15 and TRBJ1-2): DAMVIQNPRYQVTQFGKPVTLSCSQTLNHNVMYWYQQKSSQAPKLLFHYYDKDFNNEADTPDNFQSRRPNTSFCFLDIRSPGLGDTAMYLCATSRDQGRGYGYTFGSGTRLTVV.

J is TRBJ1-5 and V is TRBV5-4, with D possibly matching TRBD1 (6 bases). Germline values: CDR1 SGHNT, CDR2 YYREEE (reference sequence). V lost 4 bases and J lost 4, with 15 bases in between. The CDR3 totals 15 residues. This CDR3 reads CASSERGRRNQPQHF. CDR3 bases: TGTGCCAGCAGCGAGAGGGGGAGACGGAATCAGCCCCAGCATTTT.

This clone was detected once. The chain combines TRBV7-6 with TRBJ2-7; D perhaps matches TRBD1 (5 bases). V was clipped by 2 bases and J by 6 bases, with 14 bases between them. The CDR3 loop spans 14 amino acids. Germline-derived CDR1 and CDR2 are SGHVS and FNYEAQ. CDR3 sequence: CASSLKQVGGEQYF. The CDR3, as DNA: TGTGCCAGCAGCTTAAAACAGGTTGGTGGCGAGCAGTACTTC.